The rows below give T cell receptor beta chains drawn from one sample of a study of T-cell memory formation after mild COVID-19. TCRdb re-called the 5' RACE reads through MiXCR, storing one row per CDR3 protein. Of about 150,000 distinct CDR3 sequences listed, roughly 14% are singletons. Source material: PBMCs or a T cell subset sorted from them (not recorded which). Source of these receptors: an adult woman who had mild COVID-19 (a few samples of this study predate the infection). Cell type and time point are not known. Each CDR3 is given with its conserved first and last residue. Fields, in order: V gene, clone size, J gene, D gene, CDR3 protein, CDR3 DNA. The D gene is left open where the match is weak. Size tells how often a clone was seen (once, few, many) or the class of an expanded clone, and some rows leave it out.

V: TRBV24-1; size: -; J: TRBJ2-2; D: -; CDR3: CATSVKGTGELFF; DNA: TGTGCCACCAGTGTAAAGGGAACCGGGGAGCTGTTTTTT
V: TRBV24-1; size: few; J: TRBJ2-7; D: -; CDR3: CATSPGGTYEQYF; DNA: TGTGCCACCAGTCCCGGCGGGACCTACGAGCAGTACTTC
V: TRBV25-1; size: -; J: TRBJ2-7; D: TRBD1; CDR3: CASSLTGTLYEQYF; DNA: TGTGCCAGCAGTCTGACAGGGACACTGTACGAGCAGTACTTC
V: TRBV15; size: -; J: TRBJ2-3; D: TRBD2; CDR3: CATSLSYAGVVADTQYF; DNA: TGTGCCACCAGTCTCTCGTACGCGGGGGTAGTTGCAGATACGCAGTATTTT
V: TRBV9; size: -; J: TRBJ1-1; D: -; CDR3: CASSVGQQVDTEAFF; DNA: TGTGCCAGCAGCGTAGGTCAACAGGTAGACACTGAAGCTTTCTTT
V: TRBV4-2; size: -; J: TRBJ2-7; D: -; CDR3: CASRPDSLSYEQYF; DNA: TGTGCCAGCAGACCGGACAGCCTCTCCTACGAGCAGTACTTC
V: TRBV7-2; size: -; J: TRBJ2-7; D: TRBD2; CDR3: CASSRSTSGRFYEQYF; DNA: TGTGCCAGCAGCCGGTCGACTAGCGGGAGGTTCTACGAGCAGTACTTC
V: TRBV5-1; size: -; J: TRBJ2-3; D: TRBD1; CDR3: CASSLSRQGAITDTQYF; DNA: TGCGCCAGCAGCCTCTCAAGACAGGGGGCGATCACAGATACGCAGTATTTT
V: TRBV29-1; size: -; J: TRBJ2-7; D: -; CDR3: CSVDPVGGEQYF; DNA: TGCAGCGTTGACCCCGTCGGGGGTGAGCAGTACTTC
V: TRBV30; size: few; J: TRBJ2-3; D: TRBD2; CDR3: CAWGLAGVYTQYF; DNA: TGTGCCTGGGGACTAGCGGGCGTTTATACGCAGTATTTT
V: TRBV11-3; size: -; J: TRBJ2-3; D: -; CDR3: CASSLGSSSARTDTQYF; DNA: TGTGCCAGCAGCTTAGGGAGCTCCAGCGCCCGCACAGATACGCAGTATTTT
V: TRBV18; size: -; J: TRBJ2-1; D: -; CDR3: CASSPPGNEQFF; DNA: TGTGCCAGCTCACCACCAGGAAATGAGCAGTTCTTC
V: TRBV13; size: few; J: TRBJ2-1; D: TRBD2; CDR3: CASSPTPGLAGAGEQFF; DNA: TGTGCCAGCAGCCCCACCCCGGGACTAGCGGGAGCGGGTGAGCAGTTCTTC
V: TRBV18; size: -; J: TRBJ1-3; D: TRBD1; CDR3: CASSRQGPPPQNSGNTIYF; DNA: TGTGCCAGCTCACGACAGGGACCTCCGCCTCAAAACTCTGGAAACACCATATATTTT
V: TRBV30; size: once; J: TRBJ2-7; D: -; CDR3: CAWSVRGSYEQYF; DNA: TGTGCCTGGAGTGTACGGGGATCCTACGAGCAGTACTTC
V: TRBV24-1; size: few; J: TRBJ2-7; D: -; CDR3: CATSDSITGRSGEQYF; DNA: TGTGCCACCAGTGATTCCATTACAGGAAGGAGTGGCGAGCAGTACTTC
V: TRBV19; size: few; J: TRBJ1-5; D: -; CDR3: CASSITTRAYSNQPQHF; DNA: TGTGCCAGTAGTATAACCACCCGGGCTTATAGCAATCAGCCCCAGCATTTT
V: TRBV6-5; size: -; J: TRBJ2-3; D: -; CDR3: CASSYSATLSTDTQYF; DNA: TGTGCCAGCAGTTACTCGGCGACACTAAGCACAGATACGCAGTATTTT
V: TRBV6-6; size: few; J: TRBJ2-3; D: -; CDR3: CASSYPGVLTDTQYF; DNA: TGTGCCAGCAGTTACCCCGGGGTTCTCACAGATACGCAGTATTTT
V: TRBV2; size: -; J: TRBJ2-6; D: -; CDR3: CASGALQGSGANVLTF; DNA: TGTGCCAGTGGGGCGCTTCAGGGGTCTGGGGCCAACGTCCTGACTTTC
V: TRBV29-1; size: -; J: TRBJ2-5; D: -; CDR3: CSVDGWEKETQYF; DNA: TGCAGCGTTGATGGGTGGGAGAAAGAGACCCAGTACTTC
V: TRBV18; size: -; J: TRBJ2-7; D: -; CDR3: CASSPEYEQYF; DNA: TGTGCCAGCTCGCCAGAGTACGAGCAGTACTTC
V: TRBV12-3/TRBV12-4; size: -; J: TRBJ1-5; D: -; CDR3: CASSFLEGQPQHF; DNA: TGTGCCAGCAGTTTCTTAGAGGGTCAGCCCCAGCATTTT
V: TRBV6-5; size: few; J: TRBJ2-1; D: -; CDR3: CASSYLGDNEQFF; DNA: TGTGCCAGCAGCTATCTAGGGGACAATGAGCAGTTCTTC
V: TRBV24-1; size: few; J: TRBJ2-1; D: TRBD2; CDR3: CATSDQTSGGLNEQFF; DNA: TGTGCCACCAGTGATCAAACTAGCGGGGGGTTGAATGAGCAGTTCTTC
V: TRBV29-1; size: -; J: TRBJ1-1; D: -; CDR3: CSAGYLNTEAFF; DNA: TGCAGCGCTGGATACCTGAACACTGAAGCTTTCTTT
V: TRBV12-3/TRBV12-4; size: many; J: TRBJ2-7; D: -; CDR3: CASSLGQNSYEQYF; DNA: TGTGCCAGCAGTTTAGGGCAAAACTCCTACGAGCAGTACTTC
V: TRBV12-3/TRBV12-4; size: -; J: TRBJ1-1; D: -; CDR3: CASSLTNSQNTEAFF; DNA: TGTGCCAGCAGTTTGACCAACAGCCAGAACACTGAAGCTTTCTTT
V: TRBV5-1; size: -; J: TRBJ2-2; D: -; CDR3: CASSNGIAEGTGELFF; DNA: TGCGCCAGCAGTAACGGGATCGCAGAGGGCACCGGGGAGCTGTTTTTT
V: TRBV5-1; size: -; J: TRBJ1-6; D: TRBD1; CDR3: CASSRDRSRSNSPLHF; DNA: TGCGCCAGCAGCCGGGACAGGTCAAGAAGTAATTCACCCCTCCACTTT
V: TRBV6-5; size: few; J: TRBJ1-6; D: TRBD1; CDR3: CASSSTGVYNSPLHF; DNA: TGTGCCAGCAGTTCAACAGGGGTCTATAATTCACCCCTCCACTTT
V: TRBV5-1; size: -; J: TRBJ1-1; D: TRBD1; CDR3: CASSNQGANTEAFF; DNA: TGCGCCAGCAGCAACCAGGGGGCGAACACTGAAGCTTTCTTT
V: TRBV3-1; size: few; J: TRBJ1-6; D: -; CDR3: CASSRGDSYNSPLHF; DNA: TGTGCCAGCAGCCGAGGAGACAGCTATAATTCACCCCTCCACTTT
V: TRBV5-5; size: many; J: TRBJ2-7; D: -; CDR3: CASSPNGGPYEQYF; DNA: TGTGCCAGCAGCCCGAATGGGGGACCCTACGAGCAGTACTTC
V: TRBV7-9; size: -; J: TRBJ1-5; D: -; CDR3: CASSLENQPQHF; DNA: TGTGCCAGCAGCTTGGAGAATCAGCCCCAGCATTTT
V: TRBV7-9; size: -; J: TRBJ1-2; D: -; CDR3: CASSLEVGIYYGYTF; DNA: TGTGCCAGCAGCTTAGAAGTGGGGATTTACTATGGCTACACCTTC
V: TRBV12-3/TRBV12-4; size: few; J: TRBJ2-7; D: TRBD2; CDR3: CASSRLGGGTTYEQYF; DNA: TGTGCCAGCAGTCGCCTGGGCGGGGGTACTACCTACGAGCAGTACTTC
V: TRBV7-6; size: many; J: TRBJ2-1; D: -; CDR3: CASSLIDNEQFF; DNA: TGTGCCAGCAGCTTAATTGACAATGAGCAGTTCTTC
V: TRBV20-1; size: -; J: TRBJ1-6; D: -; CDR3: CSARSGGKGYNSPLHF; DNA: TGCAGTGCTAGATCGGGGGGGAAGGGCTATAATTCACCCCTCCACTTT
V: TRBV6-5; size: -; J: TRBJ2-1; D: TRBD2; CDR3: CASRTLRSGEAYNEQFF; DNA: TGTGCCAGCAGGACATTACGGAGCGGGGAAGCCTACAATGAGCAGTTCTTC
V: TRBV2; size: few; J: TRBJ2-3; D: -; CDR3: CASSFRLIDTQYF; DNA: TGTGCCAGCAGTTTCCGTCTCATAGATACGCAGTATTTT
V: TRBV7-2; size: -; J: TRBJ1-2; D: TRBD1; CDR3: CASSLAVQGARFHGYTF; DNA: TGTGCCAGCAGCTTAGCGGTTCAGGGGGCTCGGTTCCATGGCTACACCTTC
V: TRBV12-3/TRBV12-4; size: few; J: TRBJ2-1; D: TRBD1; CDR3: CATVRDRGGNEQFF; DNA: TGTGCCACCGTAAGAGACAGGGGGGGCAATGAGCAGTTCTTC
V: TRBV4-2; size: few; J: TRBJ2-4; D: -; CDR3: CASSQVGGPAKNIQYF; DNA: TGTGCCAGCAGCCAAGTTGGGGGTCCCGCCAAAAACATTCAGTACTTC
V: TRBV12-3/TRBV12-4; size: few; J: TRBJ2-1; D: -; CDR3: CASIKMRRSGEQFF; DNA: TGTGCCAGCATCAAGATGAGGAGGAGCGGTGAGCAGTTCTTC
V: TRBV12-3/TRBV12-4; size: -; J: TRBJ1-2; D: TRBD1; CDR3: CASRTQGNYGYTF; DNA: TGTGCCAGCAGAACACAGGGGAACTATGGCTACACCTTC
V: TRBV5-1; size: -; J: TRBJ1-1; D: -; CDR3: CASSLTQGNTEAFF; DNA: TGCGCCAGCAGCTTGACACAGGGGAACACTGAAGCTTTCTTT
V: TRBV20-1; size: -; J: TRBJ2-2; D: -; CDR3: CSARDPTGNTGELFF; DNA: TGCAGTGCTAGAGATCCAACGGGAAACACCGGGGAGCTGTTTTTT
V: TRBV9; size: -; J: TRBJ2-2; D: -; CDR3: CASSVGSHPTTGELFF; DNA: TGTGCCAGCAGCGTAGGATCCCACCCTACCACCGGGGAGCTGTTTTTT
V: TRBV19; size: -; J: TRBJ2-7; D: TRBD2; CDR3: CASKEVGLAAYEQYF; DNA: TGTGCCAGTAAGGAGGTCGGACTAGCGGCCTACGAGCAGTACTTC
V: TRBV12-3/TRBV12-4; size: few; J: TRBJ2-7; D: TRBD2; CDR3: CASSPPGGGTVEQYF; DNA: TGTGCCAGCAGTCCCCCCGGGGGGGGAACTGTAGAGCAGTACTTC
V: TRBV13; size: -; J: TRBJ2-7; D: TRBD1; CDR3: CARSSRDRGTYEQYF; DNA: TGTGCCCGCAGCTCCCGGGACAGGGGAACCTACGAGCAGTACTTC
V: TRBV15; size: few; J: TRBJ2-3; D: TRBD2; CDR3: CATSFGLAGSPGSTDTQYF; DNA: TGTGCCACCAGCTTCGGACTAGCGGGGTCCCCGGGGAGCACAGATACGCAGTATTTT
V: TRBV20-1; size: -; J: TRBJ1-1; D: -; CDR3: CSARAKNTEAFF; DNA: TGCAGTGCTAGGGCGAAGAACACTGAAGCTTTCTTT
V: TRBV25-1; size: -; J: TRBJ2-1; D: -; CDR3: CASSDSIADSSYNEQFF; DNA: TGTGCCAGCAGTGATTCAATAGCGGATAGCTCCTACAATGAGCAGTTCTTC
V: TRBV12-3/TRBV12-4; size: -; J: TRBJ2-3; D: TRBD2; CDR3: CASSYYSGGLPTDTQYF; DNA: TGTGCCAGCAGTTACTATAGCGGGGGGTTGCCCACAGATACGCAGTATTTT
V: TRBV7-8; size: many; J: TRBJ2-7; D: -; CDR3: CASRPEQFGEQYF; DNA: TGTGCCAGCAGACCCGAGCAATTCGGCGAGCAGTACTTC
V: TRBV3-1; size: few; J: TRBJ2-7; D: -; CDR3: CASSQADAGISYEQYF; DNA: TGTGCCAGCAGCCAAGCGGACGCCGGGATCTCCTACGAGCAGTACTTC
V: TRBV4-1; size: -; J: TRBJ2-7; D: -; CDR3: CASSQDPGLPYEQYF; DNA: TGCGCCAGCAGCCAAGATCCGGGCCTTCCCTACGAGCAGTACTTC